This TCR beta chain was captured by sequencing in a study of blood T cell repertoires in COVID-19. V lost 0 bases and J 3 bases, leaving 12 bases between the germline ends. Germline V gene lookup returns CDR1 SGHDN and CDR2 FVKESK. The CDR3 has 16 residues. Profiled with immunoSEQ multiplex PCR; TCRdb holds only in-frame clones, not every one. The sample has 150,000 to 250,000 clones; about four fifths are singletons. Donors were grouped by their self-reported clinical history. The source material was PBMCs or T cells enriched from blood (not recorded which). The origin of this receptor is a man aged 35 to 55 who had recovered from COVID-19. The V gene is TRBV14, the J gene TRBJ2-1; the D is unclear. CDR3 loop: CASSQDPPEDYNEQFF. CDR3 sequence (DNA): TGTGCCAGCAGCCAAGATCCCCCAGAGGACTACAATGAGCAGTTCTTC.